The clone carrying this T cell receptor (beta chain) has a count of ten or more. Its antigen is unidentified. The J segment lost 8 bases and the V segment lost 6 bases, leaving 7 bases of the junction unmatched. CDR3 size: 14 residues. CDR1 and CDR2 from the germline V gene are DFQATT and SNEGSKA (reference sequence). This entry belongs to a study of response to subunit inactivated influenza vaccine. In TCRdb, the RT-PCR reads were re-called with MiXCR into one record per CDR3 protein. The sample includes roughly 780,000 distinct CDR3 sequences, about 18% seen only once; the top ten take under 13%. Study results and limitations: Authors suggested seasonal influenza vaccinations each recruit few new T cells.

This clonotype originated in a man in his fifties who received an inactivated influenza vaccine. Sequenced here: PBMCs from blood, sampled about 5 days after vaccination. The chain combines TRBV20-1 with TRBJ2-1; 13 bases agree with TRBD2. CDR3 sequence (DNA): TGCAGTGCCCTGGGACTAGCGGGGTTCGATGAGCAGTTCTTC. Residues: CSALGLAGFDEQFF.